This TCR beta chain emerged from a study of CD8 T cells in ankylosing spondylitis. This clonotype has at least ten counts. The authors made TCR beta libraries by quantitative 5'-RACE with molecular barcodes. TCRdb called the 5' RACE reads again in MiXCR, with one record for every CDR3 protein. The sample yields fewer than 350,000 distinct CDR3 sequences, roughly 10% seen once. V was pared by 0 bases and J by 1 base, with 13 bases between. The CDR3 sequence is 16 residues long. Per the germline V gene, CDR1 is DFQATT and CDR2 is SNEGSKA (reference sequence). The rearrangement uses TRBV20-1 and TRBJ1-5, with D possibly being TRBD1 (5 bases). This TCR derives from a female donor with ankylosing spondylitis or in good health (not recorded which). Sequenced sample: blood, either unsorted or a sorted T cell fraction (not recorded which). The CDR3 spells CSAREGGGQSNQPQHF. The DNA of the CDR3 is TGCAGTGCTAGAGAGGGGGGGGGTCAAAGCAATCAGCCCCAGCATTTT.